This T cell receptor beta chain was sequenced during a study of graft-versus-host responses after intestinal transplantation. Study in general: All of the recipients had induction that used anti-thymocyte globulin, then tacrolimus and steroids for about 3 years.

TCRdb's table, derived via immunoSEQ multiplex PCR, lists solely in-frame clones and lacks some. The sample includes just over 70,000 clones, over 75% of them seen just once. General observations from the study: In recipient marrow, GvH clones were found, and some appeared first in ileum or blood. After transplant, early declines in HvG clones were associated with peak levels of circulating GvH clones. Clonal ratios of graft-versus-host to host-versus-graft in allografts were high for patients exhibiting graft-donor T cell macrochimerism.

Comments on this clone: Its antigen is still unknown.

Here the sequenced sample was unstimulated CD4+ T cells sorted from spleen or lymph node cells, taken before transplant. The source of this sequence is a human donor who was the organ donor for an intestinal transplant.

The DNA of the CDR3 is TGCGCCAGCAGCACAGAAGAGACCCAGTACTTC. This codes for CASSTEETQYF. The rearrangement links TRBV5-1 to TRBJ2-5; D is unclear. The CDR3 has 11 amino acids. Germline V gives CDR1 SGHRS, CDR2 YFSETQ. Trimming took 4 bases from V and 3 from J, leaving 4 bases between them. The full variable domain, completed using reference TRBV5-1 and TRBJ2-5, is KAGVTQTPRYLIKTRGQQVTLSCSPISGHRSVSWYQQTPGQGLQFLFEYFSETQRNKGNFPGRFSGRQFSNSRSEMNVSTLELGDSALYLCASSTEETQYFGPGTRLLVL.